The present T cell receptor beta chain was sequenced within a study of blood T cell repertoires in COVID-19. At the level of the study: Researchers got acute and convalescent COVID-19 samples from the United States, Italy and Spain.

The protocol was immunoSEQ multiplex PCR, while the TCRdb copy is restricted to in-frame clones and leaves out a portion. The sample lists 150,000 to 200,000 clones, roughly 89% seen once, with over 3.5% in the top ten. Germline loops: CDR1 MDHEN, CDR2 SYDVKM. The CDR3 runs to 15 residues. Germline trimming cut 6 bases from V and 8 bases from J; bases unmatched to any gene: 15. V gene TRBV28 combines with J gene TRBJ1-2, with 7 nucleotides matching TRBD1. This clonotype was obtained from a man between 18 and 35 years old with active or convalescent COVID-19. Material: peripheral blood. CDR3 sequence: CASSSVTGTVGGYTF. For the CDR3, the DNA is TGTGCCAGCAGCTCGGTGACAGGGACAGTTGGGGGCTACACCTTC.